Listed below are T cell receptor beta chains from one sample, sequenced in a study of cytomegalovirus exposure and HLA in healthy donors. Repertoires were generated with immunoSEQ multiplex PCR, while TCRdb's copy carries only in-frame clones and drops some. The repertoire holds over 150,000 clones, with less than 85% as singletons. The material sequenced was PBMCs. The receptor source for this set is a man younger than 35 in good health and CMV-seronegative. The CDR3 runs from the conserved cysteine through the conserved F or W. A D gene is named only where the DNA matches it firmly. A clone size is listed for some rows: how often the clone was seen (once, few, many), or a class if it is expanded.

clone_size	v_call	d_call	j_call	cdr3_nt	cdr3_aa
-	TRBV4-1	TRBD2	TRBJ2-3	TGCGCCAGCAGCCAAGATTATTCGGGACTAGCGGGTTATAATCTGGATACGCAGTATTTT	CASSQDYSGLAGYNLDTQYF
once	TRBV2	TRBD2	TRBJ2-7	TGTGCCAGCAGTGGGGCAATATATAGCGGGGGAACCTACGAGCAGTACTTC	CASSGAIYSGGTYEQYF
-	TRBV5-1	-	TRBJ2-7	TGCGCCAGCAGCTTCAGGAACTCCTACGAGCAGTACTTC	CASSFRNSYEQYF
-	TRBV18	-	TRBJ2-3	TGTGCCAGCTCACCTATATCCACAGATACGCAGTATTTT	CASSPISTDTQYF
-	TRBV7-3	TRBD2	TRBJ2-3	TGTGCCAGCAGCTCCCAAGCGGGAGTCGGACATGGGAGAGATACGCAGTATTTT	CASSSQAGVGHGRDTQYF
once	TRBV2	-	TRBJ1-2	TGTGCCAGCAGTGTGAGGGCGGGGAGCGGCTACACCTTC	CASSVRAGSGYTF
once	TRBV5-1	TRBD1	TRBJ2-4	TGCGCCAGCAGCATATACAGGGGGCCGGCCAAAAACATTCAGTACTTC	CASSIYRGPAKNIQYF
-	TRBV5-8	TRBD1	TRBJ2-2	TGTGCCAGCAGCGAGGGACAGGGGATTTACGCCGGGGAGCTGTTTTTT	CASSEGQGIYAGELFF
-	TRBV4-3	-	TRBJ2-6	TGCGCCAGCAGCCAAGATATTCAGGGAAAATCTAACTCTGGGGCCAACGTCCTGACTTTC	CASSQDIQGKSNSGANVLTF
-	TRBV19	-	TRBJ1-6	TGTGCCAGTAGTACCCAGGGGCAGAATTCACCCCTCCACTTT	CASSTQGQNSPLHF
few	TRBV5-6	-	TRBJ1-4	TGTGCCACCTACTGTGAAAAACTGTTTTTT	CATYCEKLFF
once	TRBV5-4	-	TRBJ2-5	TGTGCCAGCAGCTTGCCCTCCCCCTACCAAGAGACCCAGTACTTC	CASSLPSPYQETQYF
-	TRBV9	-	TRBJ1-2	TGTGCCAGTGACCGCGGCTATGGCTACACCTTC	CASDRGYGYTF
-	TRBV11-2	-	TRBJ2-3	TGTGCCAGCAGCTCCCCGGGAGATACGCAGTATTTT	CASSSPGDTQYF
-	TRBV12-5	-	TRBJ1-1	TGTGCTAGTGGAATGTCGGGGAAAACTTTCTTT	CASGMSGKTFF
-	TRBV9	-	TRBJ2-5	TGTGCCAGCAGTCCCGCGCCCGTCCGCCGGGAGACCCAGTACTTC	CASSPAPVRRETQYF
-	TRBV28	TRBD2	TRBJ2-1	TGTGCCAGCGGGATAGCGGGAGGGCCCAGCAATGAGCAGTTCTTC	CASGIAGGPSNEQFF
-	TRBV6-5	-	TRBJ1-5	TGTGCCAGCAGTTACGGGGACAACGCCTGGCCCCAGCATTTT	CASSYGDNAWPQHF
-	TRBV28	TRBD1	TRBJ1-3	TGTGCCAGCAGTGCCGAGGACAGGAGCTCTGGAAACACCATATATTTT	CASSAEDRSSGNTIYF
-	TRBV9	-	TRBJ2-7	TGTGCCAGCAGCGTGGGACATAGCTCCTACGAGCAGTACTTC	CASSVGHSSYEQYF
-	TRBV6-7	-	TRBJ1-1	TGTGCCAGCAGTTACGAGGGGGGGGACACTGAAGCTTTCTTT	CASSYEGGDTEAFF
-	TRBV5-4	TRBD2	TRBJ2-7	TGTGCCAGCAGCCCGAACCGGGACTACCTCTACGAGCAGTACTTC	CASSPNRDYLYEQYF
-	TRBV27	-	TRBJ2-3	TGTGCCAGCAGTCGTCAACCTCCGGACTCTTCCACAGATACGCAGTATTTT	CASSRQPPDSSTDTQYF
-	TRBV14	-	TRBJ1-2	TGTGCCAGCAGCCCCCAGGGTTTCAACTATGGCTACACCTTC	CASSPQGFNYGYTF
-	TRBV9	-	TRBJ2-2	TGTGCCAGCAGCGTAGGACAGGCCACCGGGGAGCTGTTTTTT	CASSVGQATGELFF
once	TRBV19	TRBD1	TRBJ1-2	TGTGCCAGTAGTATGTGGGACAGGAACCCTGGAGGCTACACCTTC	CASSMWDRNPGGYTF
-	TRBV5-4	TRBD1	TRBJ2-7	TGTGCCAGCAGCTTGTCCCCAGACAGGGGGAGATTGCACGACGAGCAGTACTTC	CASSLSPDRGRLHDEQYF
once	TRBV5-8	-	TRBJ2-5	TGTGCCAGCAGCAACCGCCGTCGGGGGGCCCAAGAGACCCAGTACTTC	CASSNRRRGAQETQYF
-	TRBV12-5	-	TRBJ2-7	TGTGCTAGTGGTTTCAGTTACGAGCAGTACTTC	CASGFSYEQYF
-	TRBV2	-	TRBJ1-3	TGTGCCAGCAGGGAAAACAGGGTTTCCGGAAACACCATATATTTT	CASRENRVSGNTIYF
-	TRBV19	TRBD1	TRBJ1-1	TGTGCCAGTACAAAGGACAGGGACACTGAAGCTTTCTTT	CASTKDRDTEAFF
-	TRBV27	TRBD1	TRBJ2-1	TGTGCCAGCAGTCTACTCCGGGACAGGGGTGGGAATGAGCAGTTCTTC	CASSLLRDRGGNEQFF
-	TRBV25-1	-	TRBJ2-1	TGTGCCAGCAGTGACACAATCTACAATGAGCAGTTCTTC	CASSDTIYNEQFF
-	TRBV28	-	TRBJ2-7	TGTGCCAGCAGTCTAGACCGACTGTCATCCGAGCAGTACTTC	CASSLDRLSSEQYF
few	TRBV7-2	TRBD2	TRBJ2-5	TGTGCCAGCAGGCCTGGGGGACTAGCGGGAGTAGGGGGGACCCAGTACTTC	CASRPGGLAGVGGTQYF
-	TRBV7-9	TRBD2	TRBJ2-7	TGTGCCAGCAGCTTAGCGGGAGGGGACGAGCAGTACTTC	CASSLAGGDEQYF
-	TRBV29-1	-	TRBJ2-7	TGCAGTTCAACTAACAACAGGGCCCACTCCTACGAGCAGTACTTC	CSSTNNRAHSYEQYF
-	TRBV7-9	TRBD2	TRBJ2-1	TGTGCCAGCAGCTTAGCAGGGACTAGCGGGGGGGCTTATGGCAATGAGCAGTTCTTC	CASSLAGTSGGAYGNEQFF
-	TRBV9	-	TRBJ2-3	TGTGCCAGCAGCGTAGAGGCTAGCCGACGCACGAATACGCAGTATTTT	CASSVEASRRTNTQYF
many	TRBV7-2	-	TRBJ2-3	TGTGCCAGCAGCTCCAACAGAGGGCTAGATACGCAGTATTTT	CASSSNRGLDTQYF
-	TRBV19	-	TRBJ1-2	TGTGCCAGTAGTTTCACCGACGGGTACTATGGCTACACCTTC	CASSFTDGYYGYTF
-	TRBV2	-	TRBJ1-6	TGTGCCAGCTATCCCGGACCGGGAATCACTTCACCCCTCCACTTT	CASYPGPGITSPLHF
-	TRBV19	TRBD1	TRBJ1-1	TGTGCCAGTAGTATTCCCACAGGGGCTACTGAAGCTTTCTTT	CASSIPTGATEAFF
-	TRBV10-1	-	TRBJ2-3	TGCGCCACCTCCGCTCAGGGAAGTCAAACAGATACGCAGTATTTT	CATSAQGSQTDTQYF
-	TRBV18	-	TRBJ2-2	TGTGCCAGCGCCCCCCAAGCGATCACCGGGGAGCTGTTTTTT	CASAPQAITGELFF
-	TRBV25-1	-	TRBJ2-1	TGTGCCAGCAGGGACTTCAGCTCCTACAATGAGCAGTTCTTC	CASRDFSSYNEQFF
-	TRBV7-9	TRBD2	TRBJ2-7	TGTGCCAGCAGCCCTCGCGGGCTAGCGGGAGGGGAGCAGTACTTC	CASSPRGLAGGEQYF
-	TRBV7-9	TRBD1	TRBJ1-5	TGTGCCAGCAGCCCGGGGACAGGGCCCAATCAGCCCCAGCATTTT	CASSPGTGPNQPQHF
-	TRBV6-5	TRBD1	TRBJ1-1	TGTGCCAGCTCCAATAGACAGGGGAACGCTGAAGCTTTCTTT	CASSNRQGNAEAFF
-	TRBV5-1	TRBD2	TRBJ2-1	TGCGCCAGCAGCCGTGGACTAGCGATAATGTGGAATGAGCAGTTCTTC	CASSRGLAIMWNEQFF